This is a list of T cell receptor beta chains from one sample in a study of T cells of healthy individuals. One entry per CDR3 protein, called by TCRdb with MiXCR from the 5' RACE reads. The sample yields 75,000 to 95,000 distinct CDR3 sequences, 5% seen once. The receptors originated from a female donor in good health. Both conserved end residues are part of each CDR3. The D gene is left open where the match is weak. Where a row states a size, it is once, few, many or the class of an expanded clone; other rows omit it.

D	size	V	J	CDR3	DNA
.	few	TRBV3-1	TRBJ2-1	CASSQTGTEFYNEQFF	TGTGCCAGCAGCCAGACCGGGACTGAGTTCTACAATGAGCAGTTCTTC
.	many	TRBV7-9	TRBJ1-4	CASSLARLEKLFF	TGTGCCAGCAGCTTAGCCAGACTCGAAAAACTGTTTTTT
.	few	TRBV7-2	TRBJ1-4	CASSLVLGTSEKLFF	TGTGCCAGCAGCTTAGTATTAGGGACCAGTGAAAAACTGTTTTTT
TRBD1	many	TRBV12-3/TRBV12-4	TRBJ1-1	CASRGSGTASTEAFF	TGTGCCAGCAGAGGGTCCGGGACAGCGAGCACTGAAGCTTTCTTT
TRBD2	many	TRBV5-1	TRBJ2-1	CASSPEQGRLLAGGVYDEQFF	TGCGCCAGCAGCCCCGAGCAAGGGCGGTTACTAGCGGGAGGTGTCTACGATGAGCAGTTCTTC
.	many	TRBV5-1	TRBJ1-4	CASSPGSLISEKLFF	TGCGCCAGCAGCCCTGGGAGCTTAATTAGTGAAAAACTGTTTTTT
.	.	TRBV7-9	TRBJ1-5	CASSLGQRNQPQHF	TGTGCCAGCAGCTTAGGACAGAGAAATCAGCCCCAGCATTTT
.	many	TRBV9	TRBJ2-1	CASSVIATDEQFF	TGTGCCAGCAGCGTCATAGCGACCGATGAGCAGTTCTTC
.	.	TRBV18	TRBJ1-1	CASSPPATGLNTEAFF	TGTGCCAGCTCACCACCAGCTACAGGGCTGAACACTGAAGCTTTCTTT
.	many	TRBV6-1	TRBJ2-2	CASTGTGTNTGELFF	TGTGCCAGCACCGGAACAGGGACGAACACCGGGGAGCTGTTTTTT
.	many	TRBV29-1	TRBJ2-3	CSVGQPAAQYF	TGCAGCGTTGGACAGCCCGCGGCGCAGTATTTT
.	few	TRBV28	TRBJ2-3	CASSSGLQTDTQYF	TGTGCCAGCAGTTCCGGACTCCAAACAGATACGCAGTATTTT
TRBD2	many	TRBV7-8	TRBJ2-1	CASSLTSGSGNEQFF	TGTGCCAGCAGCCTAACTAGCGGGAGTGGAAATGAGCAGTTCTTC
.	few	TRBV10-3	TRBJ1-1	CAISESGQGGTEAFF	TGTGCCATCAGTGAGTCGGGCCAGGGAGGCACTGAAGCTTTCTTT
.	many	TRBV4-1	TRBJ2-2	CASSQLQGPGELFF	TGCGCCAGCAGCCAACTACAGGGACCCGGGGAGCTGTTTTTT
.	.	TRBV27	TRBJ1-4	CASRGWEKLFF	TGTGCCAGCAGGGGTTGGGAAAAACTGTTTTTT
.	many	TRBV7-9	TRBJ2-1	CASSSLRGEFF	TGTGCCAGCAGCTCCCTACGTGGGGAGTTCTTC
TRBD1	many	TRBV29-1	TRBJ1-1	CSVATGVTEAFF	TGCAGCGTCGCGACAGGGGTAACTGAAGCTTTCTTT
.	few	TRBV29-1	TRBJ2-3	CSVGTAVTDTQYF	TGCAGCGTTGGGACAGCGGTAACAGATACGCAGTATTTT
.	.	TRBV6-2/TRBV6-3	TRBJ2-1	CASSYRSEQFF	TGTGCCAGCAGTTATCGGTCCGAGCAGTTCTTC
TRBD1	many	TRBV20-1	TRBJ2-4	CSAQGTDWLAKNIQYF	TGCAGTGCACAGGGGACAGATTGGCTAGCCAAAAACATTCAGTACTTC
.	many	TRBV7-2	TRBJ1-6	CASSLMGSYNSPLHF	TGTGCCAGCAGCTTGATGGGGTCCTATAATTCACCCCTCCACTTT
TRBD2	few	TRBV5-5	TRBJ2-3	CASSFLTSGSRGDTQYF	TGTGCCAGCAGCTTCCTTACTAGCGGGAGTCGAGGAGATACGCAGTATTTT
.	many	TRBV20-1	TRBJ2-6	CSARGDTGANVLTF	TGCAGTGCTAGAGGCGACACTGGGGCCAACGTCCTGACTTTC
.	many	TRBV27	TRBJ1-1	CASSRDGLGKGTEAFF	TGTGCCAGCAGTCGGGACGGGCTCGGTAAGGGCACTGAAGCTTTCTTT
.	many	TRBV5-1	TRBJ2-3	CASSPEGTRTLDTQYF	TGCGCCAGCAGCCCTGAGGGGACTCGAACCCTCGATACGCAGTATTTT
.	few	TRBV12-5	TRBJ1-1	CASGLVVGPTPGAFF	TGTGCTAGTGGTTTGGTAGTAGGGCCCACCCCGGGAGCTTTCTTT
.	many	TRBV27	TRBJ2-7	CASSFQAPGRSISYEQYF	TGTGCCAGCAGTTTTCAGGCCCCGGGCAGGTCGATCTCCTACGAGCAGTACTTC
.	.	TRBV5-5	TRBJ2-6	CASSPVERANVLTF	TGTGCCAGCAGCCCGGTGGAAAGGGCCAACGTCCTGACTTTC
.	many	TRBV28	TRBJ1-5	CASSENWERPQHF	TGTGCCAGCAGTGAAAACTGGGAGAGGCCCCAGCATTTT
TRBD2	many	TRBV5-1	TRBJ2-3	CASSTSGRSTDTQYF	TGCGCCAGCAGCACAAGCGGGAGAAGCACAGATACGCAGTATTTT
TRBD1	many	TRBV7-8	TRBJ2-7	CASSLVPGTVRLFYEQYF	TGTGCCAGCAGCTTAGTACCCGGGACAGTACGGCTATTCTACGAGCAGTACTTC
.	.	TRBV30	TRBJ2-3	CAWTLGGGGTDTQYF	TGTGCCTGGACCCTTGGGGGAGGCGGCACAGATACGCAGTATTTT
.	many	TRBV2	TRBJ1-5	CASSGGVGPQHF	TGTGCCAGCAGTGGAGGTGTGGGGCCCCAGCATTTT
.	many	TRBV28	TRBJ1-2	CASTGDYGYTF	TGTGCCAGCACAGGAGACTATGGCTACACCTTC
.	many	TRBV4-3	TRBJ1-6	CASSQDWTDLYNSPLHF	TGCGCCAGCAGCCAAGACTGGACCGACCTCTATAATTCACCCCTCCACTTT
TRBD1	few	TRBV6-5	TRBJ1-2	CASSKGQTYGYTF	TGTGCCAGCAGCAAGGGACAGACCTATGGCTACACCTTC
TRBD2	.	TRBV7-2	TRBJ2-6	CASSLAGTTLQAGANVLTF	TGTGCCAGCAGCTTAGCAGGGACTACTCTACAGGCTGGGGCCAACGTCCTGACTTTC
.	many	TRBV10-3	TRBJ1-4	CAISEGGNEKLFF	TGTGCCATCAGTGAAGGGGGGAATGAAAAACTGTTTTTT
.	many	TRBV28	TRBJ2-5	CASRLGGGETQYF	TGTGCCAGCAGACTCGGGGGAGGAGAGACCCAGTACTTC
.	few	TRBV7-8	TRBJ2-1	CASSLGRTTYNEQFF	TGTGCCAGCAGCTTAGGCCGGACTACTTACAATGAGCAGTTCTTC
.	many	TRBV19	TRBJ2-1	CASSIGQEPYNEQFF	TGTGCCAGTAGTATTGGGCAGGAGCCCTACAATGAGCAGTTCTTC
.	many	TRBV5-1	TRBJ2-5	CASSDRKETQYF	TGCGCCAGCTCGGACAGAAAAGAGACCCAGTACTTC